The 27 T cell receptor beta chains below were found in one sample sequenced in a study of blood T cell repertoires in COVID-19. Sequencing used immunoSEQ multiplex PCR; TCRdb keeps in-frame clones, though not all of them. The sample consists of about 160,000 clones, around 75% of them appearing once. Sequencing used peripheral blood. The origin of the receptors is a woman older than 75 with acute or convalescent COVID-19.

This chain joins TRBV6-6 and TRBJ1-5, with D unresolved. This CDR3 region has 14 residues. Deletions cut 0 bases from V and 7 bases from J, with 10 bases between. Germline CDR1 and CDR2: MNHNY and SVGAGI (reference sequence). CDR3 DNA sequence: TGTGCCAGCAGTTACTCGGGAGACGGCCAGCCCCAGCATTTT. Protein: CASSYSGDGQPQHF.

The CDR3 here is CASSQDPTGNTEAFF. As DNA, the CDR3 is TGCGCCAGCAGCCAAGATCCTACAGGGAACACTGAAGCTTTCTTT. The chain has TRBV4-1 and TRBJ1-1, with a possible D match to TRBD1 (5 bases). V lost 0 bases, J lost 1 base, and 9 bases lay in between. The CDR3 runs 15 residues. Germline V gene data show CDR1 as MGHRA and CDR2 as YSYEKL.

CDR3 loop: CASSKRQADGYTF. CDR3 DNA sequence: TGTGCCAGCAGTAAGAGACAGGCCGATGGCTACACCTTC. V gene TRBV6-5 combines with J gene TRBJ1-2; D possibly corresponds to TRBD1 (6 bases). V gave up 5 bases and J gave up 6 bases, with 13 bases separating them. This CDR3 is 13 amino acids long. Germline V gene lookup returns CDR1 MNHEY and CDR2 SVGAGI.

This chain's CDR3 is CASSSGLAGSEQYF. The DNA of the CDR3 is TGTGCCAGCAGCTCGGGACTAGCGGGGTCTGAGCAGTACTTC. The chain links TRBV11-3 to TRBJ2-7, with 13 bases fitting TRBD2. V shed 4 bases, J shed 7 bases, and the junction held 4 bases outside the gene matches. Germline V gives CDR1 SGHNT, CDR2 YENEEA. This CDR3 spans 14 amino acids.

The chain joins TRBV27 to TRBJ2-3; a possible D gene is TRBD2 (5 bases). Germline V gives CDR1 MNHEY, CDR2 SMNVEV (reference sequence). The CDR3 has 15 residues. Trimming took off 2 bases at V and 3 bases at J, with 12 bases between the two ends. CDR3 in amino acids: CASSLRGLGTDTQYF. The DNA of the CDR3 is TGTGCCAGCAGTTTACGAGGGTTAGGTACAGATACGCAGTATTTT.

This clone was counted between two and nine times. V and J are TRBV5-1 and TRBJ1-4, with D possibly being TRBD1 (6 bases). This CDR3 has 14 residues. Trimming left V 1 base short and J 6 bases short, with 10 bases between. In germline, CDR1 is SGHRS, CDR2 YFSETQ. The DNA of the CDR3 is TGCGCCAGCAGCTTGAGGGGGTCGGATGAAAAACTGTTTTTT. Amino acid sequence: CASSLRGSDEKLFF.

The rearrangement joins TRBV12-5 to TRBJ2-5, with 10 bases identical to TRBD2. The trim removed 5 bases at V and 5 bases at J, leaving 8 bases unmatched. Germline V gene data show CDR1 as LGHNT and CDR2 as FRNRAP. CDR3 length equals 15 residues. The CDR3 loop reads CASGPPTSGVETQYF. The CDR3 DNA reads TGTGCTAGTGGTCCCCCAACTAGCGGGGTGGAGACCCAGTACTTC.

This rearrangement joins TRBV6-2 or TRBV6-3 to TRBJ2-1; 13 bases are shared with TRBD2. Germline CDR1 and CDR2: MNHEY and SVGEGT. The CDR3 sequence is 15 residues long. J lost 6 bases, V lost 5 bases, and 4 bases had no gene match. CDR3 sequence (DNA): TGTGCCAGCAGTCGCGGGACTAGCGGGGTCAATGAGCAGTTCTTC. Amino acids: CASSRGTSGVNEQFF.

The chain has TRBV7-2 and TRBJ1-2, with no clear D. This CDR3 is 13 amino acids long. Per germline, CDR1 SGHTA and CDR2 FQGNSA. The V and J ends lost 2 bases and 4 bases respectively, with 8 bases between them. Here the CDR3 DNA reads TGTGCCAGCAGCTTATCGGGTAGCTATGGCTACACCTTC. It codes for CASSLSGSYGYTF.

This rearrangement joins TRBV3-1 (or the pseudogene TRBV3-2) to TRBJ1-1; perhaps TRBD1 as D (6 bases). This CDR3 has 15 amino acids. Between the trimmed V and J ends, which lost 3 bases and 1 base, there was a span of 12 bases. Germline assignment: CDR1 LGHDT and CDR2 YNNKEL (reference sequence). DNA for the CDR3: TGTGCCAGCAGCCACCCGGTGACAGGGAACACTGAAGCTTTCTTT. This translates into CASSHPVTGNTEAFF.

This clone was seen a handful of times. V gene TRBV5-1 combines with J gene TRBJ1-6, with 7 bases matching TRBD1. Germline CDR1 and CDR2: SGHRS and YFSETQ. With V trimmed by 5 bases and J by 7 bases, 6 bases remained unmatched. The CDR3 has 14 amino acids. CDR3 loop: CASSSGQSNSPLHF. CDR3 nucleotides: TGCGCCAGCAGTTCGGGACAGTCAAATTCACCCCTCCACTTT.

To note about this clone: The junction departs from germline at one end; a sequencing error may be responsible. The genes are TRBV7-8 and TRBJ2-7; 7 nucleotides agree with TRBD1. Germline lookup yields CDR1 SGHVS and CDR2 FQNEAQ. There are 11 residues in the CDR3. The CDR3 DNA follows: TGTGCCAGCAGCCGGGGACAGATAGGGGCTTTC. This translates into CASSRGQIGAF.

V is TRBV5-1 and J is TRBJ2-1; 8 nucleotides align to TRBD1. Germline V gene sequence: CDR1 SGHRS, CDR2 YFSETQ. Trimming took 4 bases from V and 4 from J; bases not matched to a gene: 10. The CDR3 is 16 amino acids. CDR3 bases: TGCGCCAGCAGCGTAGCCGGGACAGGATTTTACAATGAGCAGTTCTTC. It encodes CASSVAGTGFYNEQFF.

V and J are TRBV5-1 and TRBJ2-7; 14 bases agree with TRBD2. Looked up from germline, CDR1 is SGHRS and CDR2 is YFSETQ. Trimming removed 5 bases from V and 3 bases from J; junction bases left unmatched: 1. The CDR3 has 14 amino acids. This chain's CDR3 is CASRTSGGDYEQYF. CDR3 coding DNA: TGCGCCAGCAGGACTAGCGGGGGGGACTACGAGCAGTACTTC.

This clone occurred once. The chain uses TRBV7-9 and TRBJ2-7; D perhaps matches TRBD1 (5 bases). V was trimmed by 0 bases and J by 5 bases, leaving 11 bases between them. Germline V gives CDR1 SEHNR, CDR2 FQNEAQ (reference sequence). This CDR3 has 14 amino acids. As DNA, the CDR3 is TGTGCCAGCAGCTTAGCGGGGCAGGGTCACGAGCAGTACTTC. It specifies CASSLAGQGHEQYF.

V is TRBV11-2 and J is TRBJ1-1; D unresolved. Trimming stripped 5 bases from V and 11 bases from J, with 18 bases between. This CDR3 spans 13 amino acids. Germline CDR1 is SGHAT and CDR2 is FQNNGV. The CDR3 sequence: CASSHLLEGMAFF. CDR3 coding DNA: TGTGCCAGCAGCCATCTTCTGGAGGGAATGGCTTTCTTT.

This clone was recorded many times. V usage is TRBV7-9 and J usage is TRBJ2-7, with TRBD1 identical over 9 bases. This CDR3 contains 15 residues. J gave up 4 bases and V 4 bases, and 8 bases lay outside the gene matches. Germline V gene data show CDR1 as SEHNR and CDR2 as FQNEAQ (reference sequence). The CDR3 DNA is TGTGCCAGCAGCTCAGACAGGGGGAAATCGTACGAGCAGTACTTC. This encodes CASSSDRGKSYEQYF.

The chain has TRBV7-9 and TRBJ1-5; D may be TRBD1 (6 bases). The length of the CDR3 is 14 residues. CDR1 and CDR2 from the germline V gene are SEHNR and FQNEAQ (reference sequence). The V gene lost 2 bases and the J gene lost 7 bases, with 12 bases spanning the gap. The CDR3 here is CASSLQGLGQPQHF. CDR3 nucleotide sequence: TGTGCCAGCAGCTTACAGGGGTTAGGGCAGCCCCAGCATTTT.

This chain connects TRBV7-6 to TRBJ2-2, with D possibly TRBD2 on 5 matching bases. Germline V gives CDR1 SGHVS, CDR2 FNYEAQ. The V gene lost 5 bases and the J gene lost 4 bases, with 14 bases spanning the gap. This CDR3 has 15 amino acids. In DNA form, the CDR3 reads TGTGCCAGCAGCCGGACTCGGTCGGTCACCGGGGAGCTGTTTTTT. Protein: CASSRTRSVTGELFF.

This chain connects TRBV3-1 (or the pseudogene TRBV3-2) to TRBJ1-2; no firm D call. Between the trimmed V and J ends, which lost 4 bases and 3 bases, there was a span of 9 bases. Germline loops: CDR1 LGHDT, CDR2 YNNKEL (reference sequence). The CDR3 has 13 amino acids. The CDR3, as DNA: TGTGCCAGCAGCCCGGGGTCGGACTATGGCTACACCTTC. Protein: CASSPGSDYGYTF.

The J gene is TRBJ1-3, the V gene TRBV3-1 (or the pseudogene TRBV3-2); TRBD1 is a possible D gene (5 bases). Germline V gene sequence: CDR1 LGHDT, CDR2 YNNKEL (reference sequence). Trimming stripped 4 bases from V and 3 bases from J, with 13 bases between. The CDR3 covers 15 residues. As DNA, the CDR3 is TGTGCCAGCAGCCCCCCCCGCAGGGATGGAAACACCATATATTTT. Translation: CASSPPRRDGNTIYF.

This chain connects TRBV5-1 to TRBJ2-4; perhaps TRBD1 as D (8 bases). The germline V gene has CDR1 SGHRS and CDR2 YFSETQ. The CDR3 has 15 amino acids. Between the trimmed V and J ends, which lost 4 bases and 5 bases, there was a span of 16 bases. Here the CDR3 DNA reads TGCGCCAGCAGCCCGGACAGGGCGGGGGAAAACATTCAGTACTTC. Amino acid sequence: CASSPDRAGENIQYF.

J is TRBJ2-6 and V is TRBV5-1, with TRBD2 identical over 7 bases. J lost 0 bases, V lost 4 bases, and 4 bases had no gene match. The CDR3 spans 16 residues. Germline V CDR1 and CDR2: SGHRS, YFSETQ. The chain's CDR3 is CASSHGGSSGANVLTF. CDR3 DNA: TGCGCCAGCAGCCACGGGGGGAGCTCTGGGGCCAACGTCCTGACTTTC. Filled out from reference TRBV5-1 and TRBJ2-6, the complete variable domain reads KAGVTQTPRYLIKTRGQQVTLSCSPISGHRSVSWYQQTPGQGLQFLFEYFSETQRNKGNFPGRFSGRQFSNSRSEMNVSTLELGDSALYLCASSHGGSSGANVLTFGAGSRLTVL.

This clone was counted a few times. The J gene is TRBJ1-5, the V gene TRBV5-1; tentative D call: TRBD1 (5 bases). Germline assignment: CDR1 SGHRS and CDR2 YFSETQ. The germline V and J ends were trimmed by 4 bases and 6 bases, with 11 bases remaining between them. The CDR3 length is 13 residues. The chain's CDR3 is CASSDGQSQPQHF. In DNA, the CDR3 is TGCGCCAGCAGCGATGGACAAAGTCAGCCCCAGCATTTT.

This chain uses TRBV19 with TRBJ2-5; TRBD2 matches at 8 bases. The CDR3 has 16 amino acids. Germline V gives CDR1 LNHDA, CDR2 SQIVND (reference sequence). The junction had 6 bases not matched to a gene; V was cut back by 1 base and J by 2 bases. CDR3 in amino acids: CASSIGGGGRQETQYF. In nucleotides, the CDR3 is TGTGCCAGTAGTATAGGAGGCGGGGGGCGGCAAGAGACCCAGTACTTC.

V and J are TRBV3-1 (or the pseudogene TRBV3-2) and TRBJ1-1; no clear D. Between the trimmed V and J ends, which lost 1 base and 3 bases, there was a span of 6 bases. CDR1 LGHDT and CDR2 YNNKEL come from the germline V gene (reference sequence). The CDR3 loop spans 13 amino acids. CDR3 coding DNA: TGTGCCAGCAGCCAAGTCGGTTACACTGAAGCTTTCTTT. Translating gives CASSQVGYTEAFF.

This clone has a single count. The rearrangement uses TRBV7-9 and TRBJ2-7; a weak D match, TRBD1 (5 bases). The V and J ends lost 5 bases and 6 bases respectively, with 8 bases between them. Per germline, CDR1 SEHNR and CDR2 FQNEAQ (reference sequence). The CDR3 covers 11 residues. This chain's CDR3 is CASSLTVEQYF. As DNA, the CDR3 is TGTGCCAGCAGCCTGACAGTCGAGCAGTACTTC.